The rows below give T cell receptor beta chains drawn from one sample of a study of blood T cell repertoires in COVID-19. Assay used: immunoSEQ multiplex PCR; TCRdb lists only in-frame clones, some missing. The table has tens of thousands of clones, around 90% seen once. Sequencing was carried out using peripheral blood. These receptors were obtained from a man aged 50-60 years with active COVID-19. The CDR3 runs from the conserved cysteine through the conserved F or W. The D gene is left open where the match is weak. Rows give clone size only sometimes, using once, few, many, or a class for an expanded clone.

v_call	cdr3_length	j_call	d_call	clone_size	cdr3_aa	cdr3_nt
TRBV6-2/TRBV6-3	17	TRBJ2-5	TRBD1	few	CASSLDRDRGRQETQYF	TGTGCCAGCAGCCTCGACCGGGACAGGGGGCGGCAAGAGACCCAGTACTTC
TRBV10-3	13	TRBJ2-7	.	.	CAISEFEGGEQYF	TGTGCCATCAGTGAGTTTGAGGGAGGCGAGCAGTACTTC
TRBV9	15	TRBJ1-1	TRBD1	.	CASSSGTGRNTEAFF	TGTGCCAGCAGCTCGGGGACAGGGAGAAACACTGAAGCTTTCTTT
TRBV19	17	TRBJ1-5	.	.	CASSFDSGRYSNQPQHF	TGTGCCAGTAGTTTCGATTCAGGCAGGTATAGCAATCAGCCCCAGCATTTT
TRBV2	16	TRBJ1-5	TRBD1	.	CASSTTGGIYNQPQHF	TGTGCCAGCAGTACTACAGGGGGGATATACAATCAGCCCCAGCATTTT
TRBV15	18	TRBJ2-3	.	.	CATSRAPIRGPTADTQYF	TGTGCCACCAGCAGAGCCCCGATCCGAGGGCCCACGGCCGATACGCAGTATTTT
TRBV20-1	13	TRBJ1-5	.	.	CSASWDTNQPQHF	TGCAGTGCTAGTTGGGACACCAATCAGCCCCAGCATTTT
TRBV7-2	15	TRBJ1-6	.	.	CASRVRESYNSPLHF	TGTGCCAGCAGAGTTAGGGAGTCCTATAATTCACCCCTCCACTTT
TRBV2	15	TRBJ2-1	TRBD2	.	CASSWVQAGGYEQFF	TGTGCCAGCAGTTGGGTTCAGGCGGGAGGCTATGAGCAGTTCTTC
TRBV5-6	14	TRBJ2-3	TRBD1	.	CASSNRGRTDTQYF	TGTGCCAGCAGTAACAGGGGCCGCACAGATACGCAGTATTTT
TRBV6-5	15	TRBJ1-3	TRBD1	.	CASSAMTGVANTIYF	TGTGCCAGCAGCGCGATGACAGGGGTGGCAAACACCATATATTTT
TRBV9	15	TRBJ1-2	.	.	CASSPQGTTNYGYTF	TGTGCCAGCAGCCCGCAGGGTACTACTAACTATGGCTACACCTTC
TRBV27	13	TRBJ1-2	.	.	CASSLYLNYGYTF	TGTGCCAGCAGTTTGTACCTAAACTATGGCTACACCTTC
TRBV4-1	16	TRBJ2-7	.	.	CASSQDPASPEGEQYF	TGCGCCAGCAGCCAAGATCCGGCTAGCCCGGAGGGGGAGCAGTACTTC
TRBV5-6	16	TRBJ2-3	.	.	CASSLPGGGVGNTQYF	TGTGCCAGCAGCCTCCCGGGTGGCGGGGTTGGGAATACGCAGTATTTT
TRBV6-6	12	TRBJ1-2	.	.	CASSYLIRGYTF	TGTGCCAGCAGTTACCTTATCCGTGGCTACACCTTC